This is a list of T cell receptor beta chains from one sample in a study of shared clonotypes between healthy human individuals. Produced via immunoSEQ multiplex PCR; TCRdb's table is partial and in-frame only. The sample lists over a million clones; approximately 98.5% were seen once. The sequenced sample consisted of naive CD4+ T cells sorted from blood. These receptor sequences come from a man between 25 and 39 years old in good health. CDR3s include the opening cysteine and the closing phenylalanine or tryptophan. D genes are given only for firm matches. Rows may omit the clone size; those that give it use once, few, many or a size class.

abundance: NA
d_gene: NA
j_gene: TRBJ2-3
v_gene: TRBV29-1
CDR3aa: CSVDYTLTDTQYF
CDR3nt: TGCAGCGTTGATTACACCCTCACAGATACGCAGTATTTT

abundance: NA
d_gene: NA
j_gene: TRBJ2-1
v_gene: TRBV9
CDR3aa: CASGLPNEQFF
CDR3nt: TGTGCCAGCGGACTTCCTAATGAGCAGTTCTTC

abundance: NA
d_gene: NA
j_gene: TRBJ2-7
v_gene: TRBV29-1
CDR3aa: CSTKKGYEQYF
CDR3nt: TGCAGCACAAAGAAAGGGTACGAGCAGTACTTC

abundance: NA
d_gene: TRBD2
j_gene: TRBJ2-3
v_gene: TRBV11-2
CDR3aa: CASSSTSGPDTQYF
CDR3nt: TGTGCCAGCAGCTCGACTAGCGGGCCAGATACGCAGTATTTT

abundance: NA
d_gene: NA
j_gene: TRBJ2-1
v_gene: TRBV5-1
CDR3aa: CASSSPGSYNEQFF
CDR3nt: TGCGCCAGCAGCTCCCCTGGGTCCTACAATGAGCAGTTCTTC

abundance: NA
d_gene: NA
j_gene: TRBJ2-2
v_gene: TRBV6-1
CDR3aa: CASSEAVAHTGELFF
CDR3nt: TGTGCCAGCAGTGAAGCGGTGGCACACACCGGGGAGCTGTTTTTT

abundance: NA
d_gene: NA
j_gene: TRBJ2-3
v_gene: TRBV28
CDR3aa: CASSTETGTFTDTQYF
CDR3nt: TGTGCCAGCAGTACAGAGACAGGGACTTTCACAGATACGCAGTATTTT

abundance: NA
d_gene: NA
j_gene: TRBJ2-7
v_gene: TRBV14
CDR3aa: CASSQGLSLTGKSDYEQYF
CDR3nt: TGTGCCAGCAGCCAAGGACTATCCCTTACAGGGAAGAGTGATTACGAGCAGTACTTC

abundance: NA
d_gene: NA
j_gene: TRBJ2-7
v_gene: TRBV18
CDR3aa: CASSPRGRYEQYF
CDR3nt: TGTGCCAGCTCACCACGAGGACGGTACGAGCAGTACTTC

abundance: once
d_gene: TRBD2
j_gene: TRBJ2-2
v_gene: TRBV7-8
CDR3aa: CASSVTSGATNTGELFF
CDR3nt: TGTGCCAGCTCGGTGACTAGCGGAGCCACGAACACCGGGGAGCTGTTTTTT

abundance: NA
d_gene: NA
j_gene: TRBJ2-7
v_gene: TRBV6-5
CDR3aa: CASSWRGEHYEQYF
CDR3nt: TGTGCCAGCAGTTGGCGGGGAGAACATTACGAGCAGTACTTC

abundance: NA
d_gene: TRBD2
j_gene: TRBJ2-5
v_gene: TRBV11-3
CDR3aa: CASSLAGTRRKTQYF
CDR3nt: TGTGCCAGCAGCTTAGCCGGGACTAGGCGAAAGACCCAGTACTTC

abundance: NA
d_gene: NA
j_gene: TRBJ2-2
v_gene: TRBV6-4
CDR3aa: CASSVSNTGELFF
CDR3nt: TGTGCCAGCAGTGTGAGCAACACCGGGGAGCTGTTTTTT

abundance: NA
d_gene: NA
j_gene: TRBJ1-5
v_gene: TRBV30
CDR3aa: CAWSSEGFQPQHF
CDR3nt: TGTGCCTGGAGCTCGGAGGGATTTCAGCCCCAGCATTTT

abundance: NA
d_gene: TRBD2
j_gene: TRBJ2-1
v_gene: TRBV9
CDR3aa: CASSVETSGSLGQFF
CDR3nt: TGTGCCAGCAGCGTAGAGACTAGCGGGAGTTTAGGGCAGTTCTTC

abundance: NA
d_gene: TRBD1
j_gene: TRBJ1-5
v_gene: TRBV4-1
CDR3aa: CASSQVLIRDRADSNQPQHF
CDR3nt: TGCGCCAGCAGCCAAGTGCTAATTCGGGACAGGGCCGATAGCAATCAGCCCCAGCATTTT

abundance: NA
d_gene: NA
j_gene: TRBJ1-2
v_gene: TRBV4-2
CDR3aa: CASSSRNGYTF
CDR3nt: TGTGCCAGCAGCTCCCGTAATGGCTACACCTTC

abundance: NA
d_gene: NA
j_gene: TRBJ1-1
v_gene: TRBV7-6
CDR3aa: CASSPGWIRVNTEAFF
CDR3nt: TGTGCCAGCAGTCCGGGTTGGATAAGGGTAAACACTGAAGCTTTCTTT

abundance: NA
d_gene: NA
j_gene: TRBJ2-1
v_gene: TRBV5-6
CDR3aa: CASSLLYNEQFF
CDR3nt: TGTGCCAGCAGCTTGCTGTACAATGAGCAGTTCTTC

abundance: once
d_gene: NA
j_gene: TRBJ1-1
v_gene: TRBV29-1
CDR3aa: CSAETGTNTEAFF
CDR3nt: TGCAGCGCCGAAACAGGAACGAACACTGAAGCTTTCTTT

abundance: NA
d_gene: NA
j_gene: TRBJ2-7
v_gene: TRBV19
CDR3aa: CASSIIGQGSYEQYF
CDR3nt: TGTGCCAGTAGTATAATCGGGCAGGGATCCTACGAGCAGTACTTC

abundance: NA
d_gene: TRBD1
j_gene: TRBJ2-7
v_gene: TRBV28
CDR3aa: CASTRRRTGVHEQYF
CDR3nt: TGTGCCAGCACTCGAAGGCGGACAGGGGTGCACGAGCAGTACTTC

abundance: NA
d_gene: TRBD1
j_gene: TRBJ1-2
v_gene: TRBV18
CDR3aa: CASSPPDRGEIYGYTF
CDR3nt: TGTGCCAGCTCACCTCCAGACAGGGGAGAGATTTATGGCTACACCTTC

abundance: NA
d_gene: NA
j_gene: TRBJ2-1
v_gene: TRBV2
CDR3aa: CASRDTGILNEQFF
CDR3nt: TGTGCCAGCAGAGATACAGGGATCCTAAATGAGCAGTTCTTC

abundance: NA
d_gene: NA
j_gene: TRBJ1-5
v_gene: TRBV28
CDR3aa: CASTRHGIGNQPQHF
CDR3nt: TGTGCCAGCACCAGACATGGTATCGGCAATCAGCCCCAGCATTTT

abundance: once
d_gene: NA
j_gene: TRBJ2-1
v_gene: TRBV29-1
CDR3aa: CSVEAGASYNEQFF
CDR3nt: TGCAGCGTTGAAGCGGGAGCTTCCTACAATGAGCAGTTCTTC

abundance: NA
d_gene: NA
j_gene: TRBJ1-1
v_gene: TRBV5-1
CDR3aa: CASSSNISPSTEAFF
CDR3nt: TGCGCCAGCAGCTCAAACATCTCCCCAAGCACTGAAGCTTTCTTT

abundance: NA
d_gene: TRBD1
j_gene: TRBJ1-1
v_gene: TRBV29-1
CDR3aa: CSVDRGWNTEAFF
CDR3nt: TGCAGCGTGGACAGGGGTTGGAACACTGAAGCTTTCTTT

abundance: once
d_gene: TRBD2
j_gene: TRBJ2-1
v_gene: TRBV2
CDR3aa: CASIAGGYNEQFF
CDR3nt: TGTGCCAGCATAGCGGGAGGGTACAATGAGCAGTTCTTC

abundance: NA
d_gene: NA
j_gene: TRBJ2-7
v_gene: TRBV18
CDR3aa: CASSPWDTGEQYF
CDR3nt: TGTGCCAGCTCACCATGGGACACGGGCGAGCAGTACTTC

abundance: NA
d_gene: TRBD2
j_gene: TRBJ2-1
v_gene: TRBV12-5
CDR3aa: CASGLALLAGGLEQFF
CDR3nt: TGTGCTAGTGGTTTGGCCCTCCTAGCGGGAGGGCTTGAGCAGTTCTTC

abundance: NA
d_gene: TRBD1
j_gene: TRBJ2-1
v_gene: TRBV6-1
CDR3aa: CASSPWGTDEQFF
CDR3nt: TGTGCCAGCAGCCCGTGGGGGACAGATGAGCAGTTCTTC

abundance: NA
d_gene: NA
j_gene: TRBJ2-7
v_gene: TRBV19
CDR3aa: CASSIVNSARYEQYF
CDR3nt: TGTGCCAGTAGTATAGTGAATAGTGCACGCTACGAGCAGTACTTC

abundance: NA
d_gene: TRBD2
j_gene: TRBJ2-1
v_gene: TRBV5-4
CDR3aa: CASSSSGRPNNEQFF
CDR3nt: TGTGCCAGCAGTTCGAGCGGGAGGCCCAACAATGAGCAGTTCTTC

abundance: NA
d_gene: NA
j_gene: TRBJ1-2
v_gene: TRBV28
CDR3aa: CASSLRTAGYTF
CDR3nt: TGTGCCAGCAGTTTACGAACTGCTGGCTACACCTTC

abundance: NA
d_gene: NA
j_gene: TRBJ2-3
v_gene: TRBV27
CDR3aa: CASSLAGSTDTQYF
CDR3nt: TGTGCCAGCAGTCTAGCAGGGAGCACAGATACGCAGTATTTT

abundance: NA
d_gene: NA
j_gene: TRBJ1-1
v_gene: TRBV28
CDR3aa: CASSNGGWVNTEAFF
CDR3nt: TGTGCCAGCAGTAATGGTGGGTGGGTGAACACTGAAGCTTTCTTT

abundance: NA
d_gene: NA
j_gene: TRBJ2-2
v_gene: TRBV14
CDR3aa: CASSRWTANTGELFF
CDR3nt: TGTGCCAGCAGCCGATGGACAGCGAACACCGGGGAGCTGTTTTTT

abundance: NA
d_gene: TRBD2
j_gene: TRBJ2-7
v_gene: TRBV5-1
CDR3aa: CASSLKGGRVYEQYF
CDR3nt: TGCGCCAGCAGCTTGAAGGGCGGGAGGGTCTACGAGCAGTACTTC

abundance: NA
d_gene: NA
j_gene: TRBJ2-7
v_gene: TRBV6-5
CDR3aa: CASSHTEYEQYF
CDR3nt: TGTGCCAGCAGCCACACCGAGTACGAGCAGTACTTC

abundance: once
d_gene: NA
j_gene: TRBJ2-4
v_gene: TRBV5-1
CDR3aa: CASSLTGLGAKNIQYF
CDR3nt: TGCGCCAGCAGCTTAACAGGGCTTGGGGCCAAAAACATTCAGTACTTC

abundance: NA
d_gene: TRBD2
j_gene: TRBJ2-7
v_gene: TRBV19
CDR3aa: CASMGLAGASYEQYF
CDR3nt: TGTGCCAGTATGGGCCTAGCGGGAGCTTCCTACGAGCAGTACTTC

abundance: NA
d_gene: NA
j_gene: TRBJ1-2
v_gene: TRBV28
CDR3aa: CASTGGRDYGYTF
CDR3nt: TGTGCCAGCACCGGGGGACGGGACTATGGCTACACCTTC

abundance: NA
d_gene: NA
j_gene: TRBJ2-7
v_gene: TRBV18
CDR3aa: CASSLDGTYEQYF
CDR3nt: TGTGCCAGCTCACTTGACGGAACCTACGAGCAGTACTTC

abundance: NA
d_gene: TRBD2
j_gene: TRBJ2-1
v_gene: TRBV7-9
CDR3aa: CASSTSGSVEQFF
CDR3nt: TGTGCCAGCAGTACTAGCGGGAGTGTTGAGCAGTTCTTC

abundance: NA
d_gene: TRBD2
j_gene: TRBJ2-3
v_gene: TRBV28
CDR3aa: CASRLRLAGESTQYF
CDR3nt: TGTGCCAGCCGTTTACGGCTAGCGGGAGAGTCTACGCAGTATTTT

abundance: NA
d_gene: NA
j_gene: TRBJ1-1
v_gene: TRBV30
CDR3aa: CAWSVITGRTEAFF
CDR3nt: TGTGCCTGGAGTGTAATAACAGGCAGGACTGAAGCTTTCTTT

abundance: NA
d_gene: NA
j_gene: TRBJ2-7
v_gene: TRBV10-3
CDR3aa: CAISEPGRILGEQYF
CDR3nt: TGTGCCATCAGTGAGCCGGGACGGATTCTGGGCGAGCAGTACTTC

abundance: NA
d_gene: TRBD1
j_gene: TRBJ2-1
v_gene: TRBV10-3
CDR3aa: CATGRGQAYNEQFF
CDR3nt: TGTGCCACAGGAAGGGGACAGGCCTACAATGAGCAGTTCTTC

abundance: NA
d_gene: TRBD2
j_gene: TRBJ2-7
v_gene: TRBV28
CDR3aa: CASSTTAAGRSYEQYF
CDR3nt: TGTGCCAGCAGTACCACCGCAGCGGGGCGCTCCTACGAGCAGTACTTC

abundance: NA
d_gene: TRBD2
j_gene: TRBJ2-2
v_gene: TRBV5-5
CDR3aa: CASSSLAVNTGELFF
CDR3nt: TGTGCCAGCAGCTCGCTAGCGGTCAACACCGGGGAGCTGTTTTTT

abundance: once
d_gene: NA
j_gene: TRBJ2-7
v_gene: TRBV29-1
CDR3aa: CSVSIGTGYEQYF
CDR3nt: TGCAGCGTCTCTATCGGGACGGGCTACGAGCAGTACTTC

abundance: NA
d_gene: NA
j_gene: TRBJ2-2
v_gene: TRBV5-6
CDR3aa: CASTRMIDENTGELFF
CDR3nt: TGTGCCAGCACCCGAATGATCGACGAGAACACCGGGGAGCTGTTTTTT